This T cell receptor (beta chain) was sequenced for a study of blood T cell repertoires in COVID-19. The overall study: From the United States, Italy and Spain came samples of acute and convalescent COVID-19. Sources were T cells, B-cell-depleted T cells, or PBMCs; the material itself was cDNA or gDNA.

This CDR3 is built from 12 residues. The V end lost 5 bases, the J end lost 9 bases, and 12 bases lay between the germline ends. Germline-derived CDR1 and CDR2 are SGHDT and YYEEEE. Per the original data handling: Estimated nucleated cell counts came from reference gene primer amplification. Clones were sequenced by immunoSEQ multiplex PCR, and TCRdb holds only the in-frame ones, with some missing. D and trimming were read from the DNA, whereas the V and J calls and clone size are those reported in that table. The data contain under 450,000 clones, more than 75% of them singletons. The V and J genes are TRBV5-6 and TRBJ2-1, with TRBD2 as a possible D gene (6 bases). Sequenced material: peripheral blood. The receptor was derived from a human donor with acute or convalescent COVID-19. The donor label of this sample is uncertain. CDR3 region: CASSHPGGEQFF. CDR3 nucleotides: TGTGCCAGCAGTCATCCCGGGGGTGAGCAGTTCTTC.